The following is a T cell receptor beta chain sequence with its context. V shed 2 bases and J shed 0 bases, with 23 bases lying between them. The CDR3 loop spans 20 amino acids. Germline lookup yields CDR1 LGHNT and CDR2 FRNRAP. The sample is drawn from a study of CD8 T cells in Susac syndrome. Study-level information: When blood was collected, patients with Susac syndrome were therapy-naive, were taking corticosteroids, or were receiving intravenous immunoglobulin alone.

Reverse transcription of roughly 0.5 to 1 ug RNA was carried out with random hexamers. The TCR beta CDR3 was amplified by immunoSEQ multiplex PCR across 54 Vbeta, 13 Jbeta. One entry per CDR3 protein, called by TCRdb with MiXCR from the immunoSEQ multiplex PCR reads. The sample lists under 95,000 distinct CDR3 sequences; roughly 94% were seen once. TCR beta from blood CD8+ and CD4+ T cells was sequenced. The rearrangement links TRBV12-5 to TRBJ2-4, with a weak D call TRBD2 (6 bases). What was sequenced was CD4+ T cells from PBMCs. The sequence was obtained from a human donor with Susac syndrome. The CDR3: CASGLSGVVDGGLAKNIQYF. The CDR3 nucleotides read TGTGCTAGTGGTTTGTCGGGGGTTGTAGATGGTGGCCTAGCCAAAAACATTCAGTACTTC.